This passage covers 20 T cell receptor beta chains from one sample sequenced in a study of metastatic and nonmetastatic thyroid tumors. TCRdb re-clonotyped the PCR reads through MiXCR. The profile shows roughly 3,800 clones, 35% to 45% of them singletons. Ahead of thyroid surgery, no patient had received treatment of any kind. The sample consisted of adjacent normal tissue. The receptors originated from a male donor with papillary thyroid cancer or a benign thyroid nodule (not recorded which). Some clones in this sample may be carry-over from other donors' samples.

The chain links TRBV13 to TRBJ1-2, with 8 bases identical to TRBD1. Trimming removed 4 bases from V and 1 base from J; junction bases left unmatched: 5. The CDR3 is 15 residues long. Germline CDR1 is PRHDT and CDR2 is FYEKMQ (reference sequence). The CDR3 DNA reads as TGTGCCAGCAGCTCACAGGGGGGAGGTAACTATGGCTACACCTTC. This translates into CASSSQGGGNYGYTF.

There are a few counts of this clone. V usage is TRBV28 and J usage is TRBJ2-7; D ambiguous. The CDR3 contains 15 residues. The germline gives CDR1 MDHEN, CDR2 SYDVKM. The V gene lost 1 base and the J gene lost 1 base, with 11 bases spanning the gap. CDR3 region: CASSLSGKVSYEQYF. CDR3 nucleotides: TGTGCCAGCAGTTTATCAGGCAAGGTATCCTACGAGCAGTACTTC.

The V and J genes are TRBV6-1 and TRBJ2-1, with 7 bases identical to TRBD2. V was clipped by 6 bases and J by 4 bases; unmatched bases: 0. The germline V gene encodes CDR1 MNHNS and CDR2 SASEGT. The CDR3 loop spans 12 amino acids. The CDR3 sequence: CASSGRYNEQFF. As DNA, the CDR3 is TGTGCCAGCAGCGGGAGGTACAATGAGCAGTTCTTC.

V is TRBV5-6 and J is TRBJ2-2, with D possibly being TRBD1 or TRBD2 (5 bases each). The V and J ends lost 2 bases and 1 base respectively, with 12 bases between them. The CDR3 loop spans 16 amino acids. CDR1 is SGHDT and CDR2 is YYEEEE in the germline V gene. This chain's CDR3 is CASSFAGTENTGELFF. CDR3 nucleotides: TGTGCCAGCAGCTTCGCCGGGACGGAGAACACCGGGGAGCTGTTTTTT.

This sequence joins TRBV30 and TRBJ2-1; TRBD2 might be the D (5 bases). CDR1 is GTSNPN and CDR2 is SVGIG in the germline V gene (reference sequence). The CDR3 has 14 residues. Deletions cut 2 bases from V and 5 bases from J, with 13 bases between. The DNA of the CDR3 is TGTGCCTGGAGTACTTGGGGAGCCAACAATGAGCAGTTCTTC. This gives the protein CAWSTWGANNEQFF.

By its share, this clone is large (0.1 to 1%). The rearrangement links TRBV9 to TRBJ1-2; TRBD1 is a possible D gene (5 bases). The CDR3 covers 15 residues. Per germline, CDR1 SGDLS and CDR2 YYNGEE. V lost 4 bases and J lost 5, with 18 bases in between. This chain's CDR3 is CASSPGTTGGYGYTF. CDR3 sequence (DNA): TGTGCCAGCAGCCCGGGGACTACGGGGGGTTATGGCTACACCTTC.

This clone came up a few times. The chain links TRBV5-1 to TRBJ1-2, with 8 bases fitting TRBD1. CDR3 length: 15 residues. From germline, CDR1 is SGHRS and CDR2 YFSETQ. V was pared by 3 bases and J by 2 bases, with 6 bases of the junction left unmatched. CDR3 bases: TGCGCCAGCAGCTCCGGGACAGGCCCGAACTATGGCTACACCTTC. It encodes CASSSGTGPNYGYTF.

By share, this clone ranks as large. The chain has TRBV28 and TRBJ2-3; TRBD2 is a possible D gene (6 bases). Germline V gene sequence: CDR1 MDHEN, CDR2 SYDVKM. The length of the CDR3 is 15 residues. Trimming shortened V by 5 bases and J by 2 bases, and 14 bases separated the two germline ends. The CDR3 region has the DNA TGTGCCAGCAGTCCCCCGACTAGTCACACAGATACGCAGTATTTT. Its translation is CASSPPTSHTDTQYF.

By frequency in the sample, this clone is large. This chain joins TRBV9 and TRBJ2-2; TRBD2 might be the D (5 bases). The CDR3 has 13 amino acids. Trimming cost V 3 bases and J 6 bases, with 9 bases left between them. The germline V gene has CDR1 SGDLS and CDR2 YYNGEE. CDR3 nucleotides: TGTGCCAGCAGCGCTGAGGGCTCCGGGGAGCTGTTTTTT. Translated, it gives CASSAEGSGELFF.

V usage is TRBV7-2 and J usage is TRBJ1-5; 8 bases agree with TRBD1. CDR1 and CDR2 from the germline V gene are SGHTA and FQGNSA. CDR3 length: 14 residues. The J segment lost 7 bases and the V segment lost 3 bases, leaving 5 bases of the junction unmatched. The CDR3 DNA reads as TGTGCCAGCAGCTTTAAAGCAGGGGGCCAGCCCCAGCATTTT. This codes for CASSFKAGGQPQHF.

This clone has a handful of counts. The chain is built from TRBV2 and TRBJ2-2; a possible D gene is TRBD1 (6 bases). This CDR3 contains 14 residues. V lost 7 bases and J lost 3, with 12 bases in between. The V gene's germline CDR1 is SNHLY and CDR2 FYNNEI. CDR3 in amino acids: CASTTNRDTGELFF. The CDR3, as DNA: TGTGCCAGCACCACGAACAGGGACACCGGGGAGCTGTTTTTT.

This clone was counted only a few times. The chain links TRBV27 to TRBJ2-1, with 9 bases identical to TRBD1. CDR3 length: 15 residues. Unmatched junction bases numbered 12, after V lost 6 bases and J lost 9 bases. The germline CDR1 and CDR2 sequences are MNHEY and SMNVEV (reference sequence). The CDR3 coding sequence is TGTGCCAGCAGCGTAAGTGGGACAGGGTCTGGTGAGCAGTTCTTC. This sequence encodes CASSVSGTGSGEQFF.

This clone has only a few counts. The chain combines TRBV12-3 or TRBV12-4 with TRBJ2-7; D gene uncertain. Trimming removed 3 bases at V and 7 bases at J, with 10 bases between. CDR3 length equals 12 residues. Here the CDR3 DNA reads TGTGCCAGCAGTTTGACCCTAAGGGAGCAGTACTTC. Translation: CASSLTLREQYF.

The gene calls are TRBV27 and TRBJ2-7, with D possibly matching TRBD2 (10 bases). Per the germline V gene, CDR1 is MNHEY and CDR2 is SMNVEV (reference sequence). CDR3 size: 20 residues. Trimming removed 3 bases from V and 0 bases from J, with 27 bases in between. The CDR3 is CASSFSGTGKLAGFSYEQYF. CDR3 DNA: TGTGCCAGCAGTTTCAGCGGGACAGGGAAACTAGCGGGATTCTCCTACGAGCAGTACTTC.

This chain joins TRBV5-6 and TRBJ1-6, with TRBD1 as a possible D gene (6 bases). Trimming left V 0 bases short and J 7 bases short, with 11 bases between. Germline-derived CDR1 and CDR2 are SGHDT and YYEEEE. The CDR3 contains 15 residues. The CDR3 region is CASSLVRGRNSPLHF. The CDR3 DNA follows: TGTGCCAGCAGCTTGGTGCGGGGGCGGAATTCACCCCTCCACTTT.

The genes are TRBV6-1 and TRBJ1-6, with D possibly being TRBD1 (5 bases). Trimming stripped 8 bases from V and 10 bases from J, with 15 bases between. Germline CDR1 is MNHNS and CDR2 is SASEGT. The CDR3 has 13 amino acids. CDR3: CASLRGEASPLHF. CDR3 DNA: TGTGCCAGCTTAAGAGGGGAGGCGTCACCCCTCCACTTT.

The gene calls are TRBV7-9 and TRBJ2-3; 8 bases align to TRBD2. The CDR3 is 15 residues long. With V trimmed by 3 bases and J by 5 bases, 7 bases remained unmatched. Per the germline V gene, CDR1 is SEHNR and CDR2 is FQNEAQ (reference sequence). The CDR3 DNA follows: TGTGCCAGCAGCTTTCCCGGGAGGGTTGGAGATACGCAGTATTTT. It encodes CASSFPGRVGDTQYF.

In its sample, this clone was seen many times. A much larger clone differs by one base, so this may be a read error. The chain links TRBV12-3 or TRBV12-4 to TRBJ2-5; D gene ambiguous. The CDR3 length is 14 residues. The chain's CDR3 is CASSLEAAQESQYF. CDR3 sequence (DNA): TGTGCCAGCAGTTTAGAGGCAGCTCAAGAGTCCCAGTACTTC.

There are a few counts of this clone. This chain joins TRBV6-1 and TRBJ1-1; D unresolved. V was pared by 2 bases and J by 6 bases, with 10 bases between. The CDR3 has 13 amino acids. Per germline, CDR1 MNHNS and CDR2 SASEGT. CDR3 residues: CASSETLGPEAFF. In nucleotides, the CDR3 is TGTGCCAGCAGTGAAACCCTCGGGCCTGAAGCTTTCTTT.

By share of the sample, this clone is medium-sized. CDR3 region: CASSPRPERSLNYGYTF. DNA for the CDR3: TGTGCCAGCAGCCCAAGACCCGAGCGATCCCTTAACTATGGCTACACCTTC. This sequence joins TRBV11-1 and TRBJ1-2; D gene ambiguous. This CDR3 spans 17 amino acids. V shed 5 bases and J shed 1 base, with 20 bases lying between them. Germline V CDR1 and CDR2: SGHAT, FQDESV (reference sequence).